This T cell receptor beta chain was sequenced in a study of tissue T cells after allogeneic stem cell transplantation. Study-wide context: Graft-versus-host disease patients received grafts, several unmodified and three CD34-selected to deplete T cells.

Sequencing of TCRbeta CDR3 at survey depth gave sequences and template counts. The data were produced by immunoSEQ multiplex PCR, yet TCRdb's version contains in-frame clones alone and is incomplete. Among approximately 4,100 clones, over 75% were seen once, and the ten largest hold over 9%. Findings of the study overall: Within patients, tissue anatomy strongly shaped TCR repertoire composition.

About this clone: Its antigen is not identified.

This research-autopsy study prospectively enrolled adult allogeneic hematopoietic cell transplant recipients with steroid-refractory graft-versus-host disease. Sequences were derived from esophageal tissue, sampled at autopsy. This receptor was identified in a male patient of 60 years or more with steroid-refractory graft-versus-host disease after an allogeneic stem cell transplant. The graft donor may be the source of some T cells.

The CDR3 region has the DNA TGTGCCAGCAGCGATCGCCGGGCCTCGAACACCGGGGAGCTGTTTTTT. Its protein product is CASSDRRASNTGELFF. This sequence joins TRBV9 and TRBJ2-2, with D uncertain. Deletions cut 3 bases from V and 0 bases from J, with 12 bases between. Germline V CDR1 and CDR2: SGDLS, YYNGEE. The CDR3 has 16 residues.